This T cell receptor beta chain is from a study of blood T cell repertoires in COVID-19. Across the study: Samples representing acute and convalescent COVID-19 were sourced from the United States, Italy and Spain. T cells, B-cell-depleted T cells, or PBMCs supplied cDNA or gDNA.

In the original analysis: Amplifying reference gene primers gave estimates of nucleated cell counts. Here immunoSEQ multiplex PCR was the method, and the copy in TCRdb shows in-frame clones only, minus some. D and trimming come from the DNA, and the V and J calls and clone size come from that table. The table has roughly 140,000 clones, 84% seen once; the top ten hold approximately 40%. This CDR3 has 14 residues. V lost 4 bases and J lost 3; bases outside the gene matches: 1. The germline gives CDR1 MNHNY, CDR2 SVGAGI (reference sequence). The receptor's source is a human donor in a cohort sampled during active COVID-19. The chain combines TRBV6-6 with TRBJ1-5; TRBD1 agrees at 9 bases. Sequences were obtained from peripheral blood. CDR3 in DNA: TGTGCCAGCAGTTGGGACAGGGTCAATCAGCCCCAGCATTTT. This translates into CASSWDRVNQPQHF.